This T cell receptor (beta chain) was retrieved from a study of T-cell memory formation after mild COVID-19. Overall study findings and caveats: CD4+ contracting clones were found mainly in CM and EM, and CD8+ ones in EMRA. Nothing confirmed that second-wave clones peaking on day 37 were specific for SARS-CoV-2. Some clones that responded were present in memory (sampled pre-infection), which suggests cross-reactive memory joined. Contracting clones from day 15 to 85 had balanced CD4/CD8; later expanders favoured CD4+.

Concerning this clonotype itself: Antigen specificity is unknown.

One entry per CDR3 protein results from TCRdb running MiXCR on the 5' RACE reads. The table shows more than 300,000 distinct CDR3 sequences, with roughly an eighth occurring only once. Trimming took off 5 bases at V and 14 bases at J, with 23 bases between the two ends. The CDR3 has 14 residues. This TCR was recovered from a man younger than 35 who had mild COVID-19 (a few samples of this study predate the infection). Cell type and time point are not known. The sequencing sample was made of PBMCs or a T cell subset sorted from them (not recorded which). The chain joins TRBV12-3 or TRBV12-4 to TRBJ2-3; D not certain. CDR3 region: CASSEWLRALWTYF. CDR3 in DNA: TGTGCCAGCAGTGAATGGCTAAGGGCGCTCTGGACGTATTTT.